Listed here are 10 T cell receptor beta chains from one sample, sequenced in a study of shared clonotypes between healthy human individuals. Data came from immunoSEQ multiplex PCR; TCRdb stores just in-frame clones and leaves some out. The profile shows 180,000 or so clones, over 80% of them singletons. Sequencing used naive CD4+ T cells sorted from blood. This sample's subset: CD45RA+ positively selected. The receptors here all came from a young woman in good health.

The chain links TRBV29-1 to TRBJ2-5; D remains ambiguous. The V gene lost 6 bases and the J gene lost 5 bases, with 13 bases spanning the gap. Germline V gene sequence: CDR1 SQVTM, CDR2 ANQGSEA. This CDR3 is 12 amino acids long. The CDR3 sequence is CSVKKQSETQYF. The CDR3 DNA is TGCAGCGTAAAAAAGCAGTCGGAGACCCAGTACTTC.

CDR3 in DNA: TGTGCCAGCAGCAGAGGGACAGGGGTCACAGATACGCAGTATTTT. Amino acid sequence: CASSRGTGVTDTQYF. This rearrangement joins TRBV27 to TRBJ2-3; 10 nucleotides line up with TRBD1. Trimming cost V 6 bases and J 2 bases; bases outside gene matches: 5. Germline CDR1 reads MNHEY; CDR2 reads SMNVEV (reference sequence). The CDR3 is made up of 15 amino acids.

The chain recombines TRBV7-2 with TRBJ2-7; D is unresolved. Trimming cost V 5 bases and J 3 bases, with 17 bases left between them. The V gene's germline CDR1 is SGHTA and CDR2 FQGNSA. This CDR3 spans 15 amino acids. CDR3 DNA sequence: TGTGCCAGCAGCCTCCTAGGGTCCACATTCTACGAGCAGTACTTC. It specifies CASSLLGSTFYEQYF.

CDR3: CASSLGTSVTYEQYF. The CDR3 DNA reads as TGTGCCAGCAGCTTGGGGACTAGCGTAACCTACGAGCAGTACTTC. This sequence joins TRBV5-5 and TRBJ2-7; 9 positions agree with TRBD2. The CDR3 length is 15 residues. V lost 0 bases to trimming and J lost 2 bases; unmatched junction nucleotides: 3. Germline loops: CDR1 SGHKS, CDR2 YYEKEE (reference sequence). The full variable domain, rest sourced from reference TRBV5-5 and TRBJ2-7, is DAGVTQSPTHLIKTRGQQVTLRCSPISGHKSVSWYQQVLGQGPQFIFQYYEKEERGRGNFPDRFSARQFPNYSSELNVNALLLGDSALYLCASSLGTSVTYEQYFGPGTRLTVT.

This clone was counted between two and nine times. V gene TRBV7-3 combines with J gene TRBJ1-2, with 12 bases that match TRBD1. The CDR3 contains 16 residues. Losses at the gene ends were 5 bases for V and 7 bases for J; bases not matched to a gene: 11. Germline V gene sequence: CDR1 SGHTA, CDR2 FQGTGA. The chain's CDR3 is CASSPQGQGAVGGYTF. CDR3 DNA: TGTGCCAGCAGCCCGCAGGGACAGGGGGCGGTCGGTGGCTACACCTTC.

This chain uses TRBV5-4 with TRBJ2-7; D not resolved. The V gene lost 4 bases and the J gene lost 0 bases, with 8 bases spanning the gap. Germline V gene sequence: CDR1 SGHNT, CDR2 YYREEE (reference sequence). CDR3 length equals 13 residues. For the CDR3, the DNA is TGTGCCAGCAGCCTAGAACACTCCTACGAGCAGTACTTC. This sequence encodes CASSLEHSYEQYF.

The J gene is TRBJ1-1, the V gene TRBV28; a possible D gene is TRBD1 (5 bases). The CDR3 totals 13 residues. The germline gives CDR1 MDHEN, CDR2 SYDVKM. Trimming took 6 bases from V and 1 from J, leaving 9 bases between them. The CDR3 DNA reads as TGTGCCAGCAGGGAAACAGGGAACACTGAAGCTTTCTTT. It specifies CASRETGNTEAFF.

The V call is TRBV4-1, the J call TRBJ2-5; 8 bases are a match to TRBD2. The CDR3 extends over 15 amino acids. The V segment lost 5 bases and the J segment 5 bases; nucleotides outside the gene matches: 10. CDR1 is MGHRA, CDR2 YSYEKL, per germline. CDR3 amino acids: CASSKTSVAGETQYF. The CDR3 DNA reads as TGCGCCAGCAGCAAAACTAGCGTAGCGGGGGAGACCCAGTACTTC.

The chain employs TRBV27 and TRBJ2-5; TRBD2 agrees at 7 bases. The J call could be wrong; TRBJ2-7 is a better fit for the DNA end. Germline CDR1 and CDR2: MNHEY and SMNVEV (reference sequence). This CDR3 is 15 amino acids long. The CDR3 here is CASSTHGGSTYEQYF. The CDR3 nucleotides read TGTGCCAGCAGTACCCACGGGGGGTCAACCTACGAGCAGTACTTC.

J is TRBJ2-1 and V is TRBV19; 9 nucleotides agree with TRBD2. The CDR3 is 16 amino acids. With V trimmed by 3 bases and J by 2 bases, 5 bases remained unmatched. Germline V gene sequence: CDR1 LNHDA, CDR2 SQIVND (reference sequence). This chain's CDR3 is CASSMLAGRTYNEQFF. Here the CDR3 DNA reads TGTGCCAGTAGTATGCTAGCGGGACGGACCTACAATGAGCAGTTCTTC.